This T cell receptor (beta chain) is from a study of identical twins. The table lists this clonotype with a few counts. MiXCR, applied by TCRdb to the 5' RACE reads, yields one record per CDR3 protein. The data contain a few hundred thousand distinct CDR3 sequences, around 9.6% of them singletons. Healthy Caucasian individuals made up all the donors. This sample also belongs to another study, concerning yellow fever vaccine responses in identical twins.

Sample: PBMCs. This TCR came from a woman aged 18-29 years in good health.

Here the CDR3 DNA reads TGCAGCGTTGTAGGGCTGATCGAGGGATGGGACTCCGAGCAGTACTTC. Translation gives CSVVGLIEGWDSEQYF. The V gene is TRBV29-1, the J gene TRBJ2-7; D is possibly TRBD2 (6 bases). The length of the CDR3 is 16 residues. V was trimmed by 4 bases and J by 6 bases, leaving 25 bases between them. Germline assignment: CDR1 SQVTM and CDR2 ANQGSEA.